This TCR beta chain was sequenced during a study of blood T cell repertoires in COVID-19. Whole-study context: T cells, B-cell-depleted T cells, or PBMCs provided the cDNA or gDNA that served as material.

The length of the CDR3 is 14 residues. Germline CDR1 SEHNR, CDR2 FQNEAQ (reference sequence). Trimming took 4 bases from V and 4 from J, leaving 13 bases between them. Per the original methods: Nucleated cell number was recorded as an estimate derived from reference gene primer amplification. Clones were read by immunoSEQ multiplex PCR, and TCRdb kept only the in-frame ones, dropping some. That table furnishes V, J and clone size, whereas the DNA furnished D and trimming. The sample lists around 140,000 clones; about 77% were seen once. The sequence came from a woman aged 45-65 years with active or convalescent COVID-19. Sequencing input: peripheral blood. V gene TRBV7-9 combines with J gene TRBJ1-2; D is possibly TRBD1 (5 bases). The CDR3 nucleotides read TGTGCCAGCAGCTCCACCGGGGGTATCTATGGCTACACCTTC. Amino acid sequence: CASSSTGGIYGYTF. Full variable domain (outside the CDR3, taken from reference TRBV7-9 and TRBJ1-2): DTGVSQNPRHKITKRGQNVTFRCDPISEHNRLYWYRQTLGQGPEFLTYFQNEAQLEKSRLLSDRFSAERPKGSFSTLEIQRTEQGDSAMYLCASSSTGGIYGYTFGSGTRLTVV.